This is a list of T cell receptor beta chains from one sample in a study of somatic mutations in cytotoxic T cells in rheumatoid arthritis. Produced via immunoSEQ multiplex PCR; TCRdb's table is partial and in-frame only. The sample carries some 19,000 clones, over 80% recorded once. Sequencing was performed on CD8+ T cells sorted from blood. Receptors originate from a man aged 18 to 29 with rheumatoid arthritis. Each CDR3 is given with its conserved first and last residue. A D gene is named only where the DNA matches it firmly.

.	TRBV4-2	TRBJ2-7	CASSQGQVDYEQYF
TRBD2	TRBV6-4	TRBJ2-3	CASSDGTSGTDTQYF
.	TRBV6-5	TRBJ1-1	CASSYGKNTEAFF
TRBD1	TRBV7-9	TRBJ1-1	CASSTGGYNTEAFF
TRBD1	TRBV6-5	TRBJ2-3	CASSSGTGTDTQYF
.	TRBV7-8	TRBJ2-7	CASSLHIGLRYEQYF
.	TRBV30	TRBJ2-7	CAWSVGLYEQYF
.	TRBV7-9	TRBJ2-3	CASSPGHSSTDTQYF
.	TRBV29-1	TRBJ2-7	CSVEKGRGSYEQYF
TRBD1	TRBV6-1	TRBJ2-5	CASSDDRVQETQYF
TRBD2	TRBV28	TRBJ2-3	CASSFGLAVYTDTQYF
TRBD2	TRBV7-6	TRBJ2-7	CASSLWAGGSSYEQYF
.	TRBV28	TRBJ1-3	CASSQIGQSPGNTIYF
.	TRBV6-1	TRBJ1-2	CASSLLQGLRGYTF
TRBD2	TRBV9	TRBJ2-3	CASSVDGAAGGPTDTQYF
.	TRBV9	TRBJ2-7	CASSGTTSSYEQYF
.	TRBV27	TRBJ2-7	CASSFRHSSYEQYF
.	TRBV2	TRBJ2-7	CASSDRGYEQYF
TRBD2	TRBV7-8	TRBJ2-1	CASSLVWGGSSYNEQFF
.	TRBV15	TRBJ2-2	CATSRDPPSVNTGELFF
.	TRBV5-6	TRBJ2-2	CASSLTTRVDTGELFF
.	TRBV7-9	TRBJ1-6	CASSLLAANSPLHF
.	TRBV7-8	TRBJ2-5	CASSLDYRPQGTQYF
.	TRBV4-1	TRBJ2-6	CASRTGANVLTF
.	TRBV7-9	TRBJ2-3	CASSPLTEFTDTQYF
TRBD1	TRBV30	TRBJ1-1	CAWSFGRDRAYTEAFF
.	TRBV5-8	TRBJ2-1	CASTLEGNYNEQFF
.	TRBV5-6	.	CASSPGPPLYEQYF
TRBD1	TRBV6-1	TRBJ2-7	CASSVGRDSDEQYF
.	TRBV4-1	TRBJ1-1	CASSQGGTLTEAFF
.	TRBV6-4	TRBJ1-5	CASSDWPNQPQHF
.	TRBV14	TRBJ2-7	CASSHAEKGVSYEQYF
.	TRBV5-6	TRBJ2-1	CASSLGTNFASNEQFF
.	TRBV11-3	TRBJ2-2	CASSLVFRGPNTGELFF
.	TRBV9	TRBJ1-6	CASSPRPDGYNSPLHF